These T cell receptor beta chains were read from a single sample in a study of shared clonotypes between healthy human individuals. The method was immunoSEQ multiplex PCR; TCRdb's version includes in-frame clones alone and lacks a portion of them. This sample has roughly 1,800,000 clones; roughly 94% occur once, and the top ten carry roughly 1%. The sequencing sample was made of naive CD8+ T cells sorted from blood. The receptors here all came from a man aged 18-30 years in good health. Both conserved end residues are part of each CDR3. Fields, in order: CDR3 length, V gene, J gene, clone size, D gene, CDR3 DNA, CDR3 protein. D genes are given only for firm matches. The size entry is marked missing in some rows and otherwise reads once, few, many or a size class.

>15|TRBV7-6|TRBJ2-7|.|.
TGTGCCAGCAGCTTAGAAGCCACACCGGGCTACGAGCAGTACTTC
CASSLEATPGYEQYF
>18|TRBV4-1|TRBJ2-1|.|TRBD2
TGCGCCAGCAGCCCCCGGGAGGGCCTATATGGCTCCTACAATGAGCAGTTCTTC
CASSPREGLYGSYNEQFF
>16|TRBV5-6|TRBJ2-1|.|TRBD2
TGTGCCAGCAGCTTGGAGCTAGCGGGGTATTACAATGAGCAGTTCTTC
CASSLELAGYYNEQFF
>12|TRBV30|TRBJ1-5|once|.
TGTGCCTGGGAGGGAGGCAATCAGCCCCAGCATTTT
CAWEGGNQPQHF
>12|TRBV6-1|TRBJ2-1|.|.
TGTGCCAGCAGTGAAGCGTCATGGGAGCAGTTCTTC
CASSEASWEQFF
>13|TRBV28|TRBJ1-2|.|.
TGTGCCAGCAGTTTATCCAGGGGTGAGGGCTACACCTTC
CASSLSRGEGYTF
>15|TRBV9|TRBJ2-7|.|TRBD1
TGTGCCAGCAGCCCCAAGGGACAGGCCTCCTACGAGCAGTACTTC
CASSPKGQASYEQYF
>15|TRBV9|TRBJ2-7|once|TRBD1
TGTGCCAGCAGCGCTTCCGGGACAGGCGACTACGAGCAGTACTTC
CASSASGTGDYEQYF
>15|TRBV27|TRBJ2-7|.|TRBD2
TGTGCCAGCAGAACCCGGGGGGTTAGCTCCTACGAGCAGTACTTC
CASRTRGVSSYEQYF
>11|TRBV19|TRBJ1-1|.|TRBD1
TGTGCCAGCCGACAGGGTCTTGAAGCTTTCTTT
CASRQGLEAFF
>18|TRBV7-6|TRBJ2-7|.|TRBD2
TGTGCCAGCAGCCCAGGCCCGGGACTAGCGGGGGATTCCTACGAGCAGTACTTC
CASSPGPGLAGDSYEQYF
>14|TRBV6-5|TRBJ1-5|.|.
TGTGCCAGCAGTTACTCTTCAGGTGATCAGCCCCAGCATTTT
CASSYSSGDQPQHF
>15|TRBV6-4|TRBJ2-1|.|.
TGTGCCAGCAGTGACAGGGCGGGGCCCTACAATGAGCAGTTCTTC
CASSDRAGPYNEQFF
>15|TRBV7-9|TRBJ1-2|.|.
TGTGCCAGCAGCTCCTTAAGGACGCAGAACTATGGCTACACCTTC
CASSSLRTQNYGYTF
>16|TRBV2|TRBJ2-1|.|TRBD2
TGTGCCAGCAGAGGGACTAGCGGGAGTTCCTACAATGAGCAGTTCTTC
CASRGTSGSSYNEQFF
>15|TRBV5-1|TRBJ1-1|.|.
TGCGCCAGCAGCTTGTCCACAGGTCTGAACACTGAAGCTTTCTTT
CASSLSTGLNTEAFF
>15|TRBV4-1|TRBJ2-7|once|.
TGCGCCAGCAGCCAAGATGAGGGATTCCTCTACGAGCAGTACTTC
CASSQDEGFLYEQYF
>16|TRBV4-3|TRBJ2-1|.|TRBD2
TGCGCCAGCAGCCAAGAATGGCTAGCGGGAGAGGATGAGCAGTTCTTC
CASSQEWLAGEDEQFF
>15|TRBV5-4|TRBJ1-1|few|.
TGTGCCAGCAGCTTGGCGACTGGGGGTAACACTGAAGCTTTCTTT
CASSLATGGNTEAFF
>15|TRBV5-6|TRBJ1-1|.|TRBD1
TGTGCCAGCAGCTCGCTGACAGGGAGGGACACTGAAGCTTTCTTT
CASSSLTGRDTEAFF
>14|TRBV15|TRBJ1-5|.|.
TGTGCCACCAGCAGCACAGATAGCAATCAGCCCCAGCATTTT
CATSSTDSNQPQHF
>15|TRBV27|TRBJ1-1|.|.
TGTGCCAGCAGTTTATACGGGGGCGTGAACACTGAAGCTTTCTTT
CASSLYGGVNTEAFF
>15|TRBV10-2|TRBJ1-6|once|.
TGCGCCAGCAGTGATCTCCGGGACGGGAAATTGGCCCTCCACTTT
CASSDLRDGKLALHF
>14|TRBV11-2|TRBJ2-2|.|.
TGTGCCAGCAGCTTAACCGCCGTGTCCGGGGAGCTGTTTTTT
CASSLTAVSGELFF
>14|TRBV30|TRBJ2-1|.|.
TGTGCCTGGAGTGGGCTAGCATTAGGCGATGAGCAGTTCTTC
CAWSGLALGDEQFF
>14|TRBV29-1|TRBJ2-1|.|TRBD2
TGCAGCGCTCCGGGACTAGCGGGATACAATGAGCAGTTCTTC
CSAPGLAGYNEQFF
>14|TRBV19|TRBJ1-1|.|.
TGTGCCAGTAGTATCGGGACGGTGAACACTGAAGCTTTCTTT
CASSIGTVNTEAFF
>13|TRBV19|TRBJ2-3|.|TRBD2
TGTGCCAGCAGACTAGCGGGAACAGATACGCAGTATTTT
CASRLAGTDTQYF
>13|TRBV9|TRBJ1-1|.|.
TGTGCCAGCAGCGTAGTGGGTCCTCAGGGAGCTTTCTTT
CASSVVGPQGAFF
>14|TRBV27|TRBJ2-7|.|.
TGTGCCAGCAGTTTAAGGGGTCGGAACTACGAGCAGTACTTC
CASSLRGRNYEQYF
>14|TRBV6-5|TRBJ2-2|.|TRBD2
TGTGCCACCGGACTAGCGGGGGGCACCGGGGAGCTGTTTTTT
CATGLAGGTGELFF
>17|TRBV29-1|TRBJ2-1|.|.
TGCAGCGTTGAATGGCTGAAGCTAGCCCTTACGGGCAATGAGCAGTTCTTC
CSVEWLKLALTGNEQFF
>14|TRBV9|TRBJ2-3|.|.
TGTGCCAGCACTGAGGGGGGAATCACAGATACGCAGTATTTT
CASTEGGITDTQYF
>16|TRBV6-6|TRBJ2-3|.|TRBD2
TGTGCCAGCAGGTCCACCGGGACTACCCTGGGGGATACGCAGTATTTT
CASRSTGTTLGDTQYF
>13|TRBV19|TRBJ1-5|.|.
TGTGCCAGTAGTATAAAAGGGGTCCAGCCCCAGCATTTT
CASSIKGVQPQHF
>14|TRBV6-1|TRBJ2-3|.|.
TGTGCCAGCAGTGAATGGGGACGCACAGATACGCAGTATTTT
CASSEWGRTDTQYF
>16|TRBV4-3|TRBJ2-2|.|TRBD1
TGCGCCAGCAGCCAAACCGGGACAGGGAATCTCGGGGAGCTGTTTTTT
CASSQTGTGNLGELFF
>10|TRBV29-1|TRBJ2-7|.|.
TGCAGCGTTCTATCCGAGGAGCAGTACTTC
CSVLSEEQYF
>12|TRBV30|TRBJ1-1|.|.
TGTGCCTGGGGGGCGCAGGGCACTGAAGCTTTCTTT
CAWGAQGTEAFF
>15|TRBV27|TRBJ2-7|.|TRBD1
TGTGCCAGCAGTTCTGCCGGGACAGGGACCTACGAGCAGTACTTC
CASSSAGTGTYEQYF
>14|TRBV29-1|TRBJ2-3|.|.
TGCAGCGTTACCTCGGCGGGCCGGATAGATACGCAGTATTTT
CSVTSAGRIDTQYF
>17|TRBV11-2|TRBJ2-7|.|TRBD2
TGTGCCAGCAGCTTAGTCGGGCTAGCGGGGGGCTCCTACGAGCAGTACTTC
CASSLVGLAGGSYEQYF
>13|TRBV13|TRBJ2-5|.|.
TGTGCCAGCAGCCCCGCCAGGGAAGAGACCCAGTACTTC
CASSPAREETQYF
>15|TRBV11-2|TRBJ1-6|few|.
TGTGCCAGCAGCTTAGACCCGGGGTGGAATTCACCCCTCCACTTT
CASSLDPGWNSPLHF
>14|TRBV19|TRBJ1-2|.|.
TGTGCCAGTAGTATAAGTCCAGACCTCTATGGCTACACCTTC
CASSISPDLYGYTF
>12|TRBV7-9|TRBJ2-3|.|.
TGTGCCAGCAGCTTCCCCTCGGATACGCAGTATTTT
CASSFPSDTQYF
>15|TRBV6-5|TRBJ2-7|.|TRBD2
TGTGCCAGCAGCCCTAGCGGGCTAGCGGTATACGAGCAGTACTTC
CASSPSGLAVYEQYF
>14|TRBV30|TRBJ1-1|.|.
TGTGCCTGGAGTAAAAATAAGGGTCGAACTGAAGCTTTCTTT
CAWSKNKGRTEAFF
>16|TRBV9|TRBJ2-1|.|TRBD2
TGTGCCAGCAGCGACTCCCTAGCGGGAACTGACAATGAGCAGTTCTTC
CASSDSLAGTDNEQFF
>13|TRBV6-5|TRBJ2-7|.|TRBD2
TGTGCCAGCTCCCTAGCGGCTGCCCGAGAGCAGTACTTC
CASSLAAAREQYF
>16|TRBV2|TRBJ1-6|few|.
TGTGCCAGCAGTGAGACAGCGATCTTCCCAAATTCACCCCTCCACTTT
CASSETAIFPNSPLHF
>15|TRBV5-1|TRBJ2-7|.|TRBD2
TGCGCCAGCACCTCGGGGGGGGCTGGTCCCTACGAGCAGTACTTC
CASTSGGAGPYEQYF
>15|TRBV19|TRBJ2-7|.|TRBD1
TGTGCCAGTAGTATATTCGTAGAGGGGGCGCACGAGCAGTACTTC
CASSIFVEGAHEQYF
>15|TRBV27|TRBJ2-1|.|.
TGTGCCAGCAGTTTAAGGTCAGCTTACGGCAATGAGCAGTTCTTC
CASSLRSAYGNEQFF
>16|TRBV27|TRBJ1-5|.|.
TGTGCCAGCAGTTTGAACGGGGGCGGTAGCAATCAGCCCCAGCATTTT
CASSLNGGGSNQPQHF
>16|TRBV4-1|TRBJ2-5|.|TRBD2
TGCGCCAGCAGCCCCGGGACTAGCGGGGGACAAGAGACCCAGTACTTC
CASSPGTSGGQETQYF
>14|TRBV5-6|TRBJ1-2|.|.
TGTGCCAGCAGCTCTATTACAGGTCCTGCGGGCTACACCTTC
CASSSITGPAGYTF
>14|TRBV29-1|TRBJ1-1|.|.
TGCAGCGTTGACTCTCCCAGGGAACACACTGAAGCTTTCTTT
CSVDSPREHTEAFF
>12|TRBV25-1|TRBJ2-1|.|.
TGTGCCAGCAGTGAATCGGTGGGGGGGCAGTTCTTC
CASSESVGGQFF